This paragraph reports one T cell receptor beta chain. The sequenced fragment ends 3 residues before the CDR3 boundary, so the rest is inferred from the germline J gene. Germline V gene lookup returns CDR1 LNHDA and CDR2 SQIVND (reference sequence). The CDR3 contains 18 residues. The source of the sample is a study of T cells in women clearing cervical HPV infection. For the study at large: Case blood was drawn when the lesion was first found; control blood after infection became undetectable. HLA type could not be excluded as a confounder.

Only in-frame clones appear in the TCRdb table, and some are missing; sequencing was by immunoSEQ multiplex PCR. This sample's table has approximately 39,000 clones. The sequence derives from a woman between 18 and 75 years old with a cervical HPV16 infection that either progressed to CIN3+ or cleared (not recorded which). The chain employs TRBV19 and TRBJ2-4, with 7 bases matching TRBD2. The sequenced sample consisted of blood buffy coat. CDR3 bases read: TGTGCCAGTAGTCTAGCGGCACAAGGGGCATGGGGAGGAGAGACT. Protein product: CASSLAAQGAWGGET. The entire CDR3 reads CASSLAAQGAWGGETQYF. The variable domain in full, completed from reference TRBV19 and TRBJ2-4, reads DGGITQSPKYLFRKEGQNVTLSCEQNLNHDAMYWYRQDPGQGLRLIYYSQIVNDFQKGDIAEGYSVSREKKESFPLTVTSAQKNPTAFYLCASSLAAQGAWGGETQYFGAGTRLSVL.